This T cell receptor (beta chain) was profiled in a study of CD8 T cells in ankylosing spondylitis. The study, taken as a whole, reports: In ankylosing spondylitis patients, matched synovial fluid reportedly showed significant enrichment of disease-linked clones. Peripheral blood held disease-linked clones only at relatively low frequency, and these were CD8+. What appeared characteristic of ankylosing spondylitis blood was a TCR beta motif of fewer than ten highly homologous variants. Existing reports had already noted some motif variants in reactive arthritis synovial fluid and blood.

This clonotype was picked up a small number of times. Its target is unknown. The junction differs from germline at one of its ends, possibly a read error. This CDR3 has 14 amino acids. The germline V gene encodes CDR1 MNHEY and CDR2 SMNVEV (reference sequence). Library preparation for TCR beta used quantitative 5'-RACE with molecular barcodes. TCRdb called the 5' RACE reads again in MiXCR, with one record for every CDR3 protein. Of more than 600,000 distinct CDR3 sequences listed, roughly 19% were seen once; the top ten hold over 15%. Material: blood, either unsorted or a sorted T cell fraction (not recorded which). V gene TRBV27 combines with J gene TRBJ1-5, with D hard to call. This TCR derives from a male donor with ankylosing spondylitis. Here the CDR3 reads CASSLRGSTQPQHF. CDR3 in DNA: TGTGCCAGCAGTTTACGGGGAAGCACTCAGCCCCAGCATTTT.